This TCR beta chain stems from a study of shared clonotypes between healthy human individuals. Overall study findings and caveats: Across subsets, estimated richness was generally greater for naive than for memory populations.

Turning to this clone: Its target is unknown.

In germline, CDR1 is SGHAT, CDR2 FQNNGV. The CDR3 runs 14 residues. V was cut by 1 base and J by 0 bases, with 7 bases left in between. Data came from immunoSEQ multiplex PCR; TCRdb stores just in-frame clones and leaves some out. The repertoire holds 2 million to 3 million clones, with under 95% as singletons. The source of this sequence is a young man in good health. Some clones in this sample may be carry-over from other donors' samples. The sequenced sample consisted of naive CD4+ T cells from PBMCs. Subset defined: CD45RA+ positively selected. This chain joins TRBV11-2 and TRBJ2-7; D unresolved. The CDR3 here is CASSLGVLSYEQYF. The CDR3 DNA reads as TGTGCCAGCAGCTTAGGGGTCCTCTCCTACGAGCAGTACTTC.